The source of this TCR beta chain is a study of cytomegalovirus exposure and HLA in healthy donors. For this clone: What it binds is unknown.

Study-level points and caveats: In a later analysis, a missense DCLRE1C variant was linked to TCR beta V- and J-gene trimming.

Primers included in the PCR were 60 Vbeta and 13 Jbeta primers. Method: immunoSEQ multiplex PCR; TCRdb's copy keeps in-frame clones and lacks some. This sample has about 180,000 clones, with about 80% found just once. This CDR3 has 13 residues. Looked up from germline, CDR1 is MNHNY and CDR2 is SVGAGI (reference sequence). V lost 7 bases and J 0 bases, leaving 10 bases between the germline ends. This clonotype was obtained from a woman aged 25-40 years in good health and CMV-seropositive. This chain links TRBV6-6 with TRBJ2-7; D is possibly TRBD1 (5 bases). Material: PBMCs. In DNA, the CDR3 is TGTGCCAGCAACTGGACACCCTCCTACGAGCAGTACTTC. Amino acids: CASNWTPSYEQYF.